These 5 T cell receptor beta chains share one sample of origin, sequenced in a study of T cells in Graves' hyperthyroidism and ophthalmopathy. It was RNA transcripts that yielded the amplified TCR beta CDR3 regions. HTBI primers drove first-round RT-PCR of the TCR CDR3. TCRdb redid the calling of the multiplex PCR reads with MiXCR, one entry per CDR3 protein. The profile covers a few hundred thousand distinct CDR3 sequences, with roughly 14% appearing a single time and around 7% taken by the ten largest. Input material: blood. These receptors were taken from a woman between 18 and 30 years old with Graves' hyperthyroidism.

This clonotype was detected ten times or more. The chain combines TRBV20-1 with TRBJ2-5, with 7 bases identical to TRBD1. CDR1 and CDR2 from the germline V gene are DFQATT and SNEGSKA (reference sequence). The CDR3 covers 12 residues. The V segment lost 6 bases and the J segment 2 bases; nucleotides outside the gene matches: 3. The CDR3 DNA reads TGCAGTGCCAAGGGGGCGCAAGAGACCCAGTACTTC. Amino acids: CSAKGAQETQYF.

This clonotype was seen at least ten times. The genes are TRBV18 and TRBJ1-4; TRBD1 matches at 7 bases. The V gene's germline CDR1 is KGHSH and CDR2 LQKENI. Unmatched junction bases numbered 6, after V lost 6 bases and J lost 8 bases. The CDR3 totals 13 residues. Here the CDR3 reads CASSGQWGEKLFF. CDR3 sequence (DNA): TGTGCCAGCTCGGGACAGTGGGGCGAAAAACTGTTTTTT.

This clonotype was counted only a few times. This chain uses TRBV29-1 with TRBJ1-5; 9 bases map to TRBD1. J was trimmed by 2 bases and V by 6 bases; bases with no gene match: 8. The CDR3 sequence is 15 residues long. Germline CDR1 SQVTM, CDR2 ANQGSEA. This CDR3 reads CSVHRDRERNQPQHF. For the CDR3, the DNA is TGCAGCGTGCACCGGGACAGGGAACGCAATCAGCCCCAGCATTTT.

Many counts were recorded for this clonotype. This rearrangement joins TRBV6-5 to TRBJ1-1; 7 bases map to TRBD1. Per germline, CDR1 MNHEY and CDR2 SVGAGI. Trimming removed 2 bases from V and 7 bases from J; junction bases left unmatched: 19. CDR3 length: 18 amino acids. For the CDR3, the DNA is TGTGCCAGCAGTTACGTCACAATTCGATTAGACAGGGTTGGTGAAGCTTTCTTT. Its protein is CASSYVTIRLDRVGEAFF.

In its sample, this clonotype was seen many times. The chain uses TRBV7-9 and TRBJ2-3; D ambiguous. V lost 7 bases and J 9 bases, leaving 26 bases between the germline ends. The germline V gene encodes CDR1 SEHNR and CDR2 FQNEAQ (reference sequence). The CDR3 contains 16 residues. The CDR3 coding sequence is TGTGCCAGCAACCCCGAGGCGGCAGTAAATAAAGGAACGCAGTATTTT. Residues: CASNPEAAVNKGTQYF.